The 23 T cell receptor beta chains below were found in one sample sequenced in a study of shared clonotypes between healthy human individuals. Profiled with immunoSEQ multiplex PCR; TCRdb holds only in-frame clones, not every one. Here the sample spans a few hundred thousand clones, about 80% being singletons. Sequencing was performed on PBMCs. The receptors were gathered from a woman in her forties in good health. Some clones in this sample may be carry-over from other donors' samples.

A single count supports this clone. This chain connects TRBV5-1 to TRBJ2-7; perhaps TRBD1 as D (5 bases). Trimming removed 0 bases at V and 6 bases at J, with 13 bases between. There are 14 residues in the CDR3. Germline CDR1 reads SGHRS; CDR2 reads YFSETQ. The CDR3 nucleotides read TGCGCCAGCAGCTTGGGTCAGGGTGGGCGCGAGCAGTACTTC. Residues: CASSLGQGGREQYF.

This clone was recorded many times. The chain uses TRBV4-2 and TRBJ2-5, with 8 bases lining up with TRBD2. There are 16 residues in the CDR3. V lost 1 base to trimming and J lost 5 bases; unmatched junction nucleotides: 9. The germline gives CDR1 LGHNA, CDR2 YNFKEQ. The CDR3 bases are TGTGCCAGCAGCCAAGTGACCCGGGAGGGCCACGAGACCCAGTACTTC. Its translation is CASSQVTREGHETQYF.

The DNA of the CDR3 is TGCGCCAGCTCCTCGGGGGTCAGCTCCTACAATGAGCAGTTCTTC. Encoded protein: CASSSGVSSYNEQFF. V is TRBV5-1 and J is TRBJ2-1; D possibly corresponds to TRBD2 (6 bases). CDR1 SGHRS and CDR2 YFSETQ come from the germline V gene. The CDR3 runs 15 residues. The V end was cut by 7 bases, the J end by 0 bases, with 14 bases between. The full variable domain, in which reference TRBV5-1 and TRBJ2-1 provide the parts outside the CDR3, is KAGVTQTPRYLIKTRGQQVTLSCSPISGHRSVSWYQQTPGQGLQFLFEYFSETQRNKGNFPGRFSGRQFSNSRSEMNVSTLELGDSALYLCASSSGVSSYNEQFFGPGTRLTVL.

The chain carries TRBV29-1 and TRBJ1-3; D is uncertain. CDR1 and CDR2 (germline): SQVTM, ANQGSEA. This CDR3 spans 13 amino acids. Trimming removed 5 bases at V and 0 bases at J, with 8 bases between. CDR3 sequence reads: CSVSIGSGNTIYF. In DNA form, the CDR3 reads TGCAGCGTTAGTATCGGCTCTGGAAACACCATATATTTT.

The rearrangement joins TRBV9 to TRBJ2-1; 10 nucleotides line up with TRBD2. Germline CDR1 reads SGDLS; CDR2 reads YYNGEE. CDR3 length: 18 amino acids. V dropped 2 bases and J dropped 6; count of bases not matched to a gene: 14. The CDR3 DNA is TGTGCCAGCAGCGTCGAAGGGGCTAGCGGGAGTAGGGGCAATGAGCAGTTCTTC. Encoded protein: CASSVEGASGSRGNEQFF.

This rearrangement joins TRBV9 to TRBJ2-7; no definite D call. Between the trimmed V and J ends, which lost 3 bases and 6 bases, there was a span of 16 bases. The CDR3 has 14 residues. Looked up from germline, CDR1 is SGDLS and CDR2 is YYNGEE. The CDR3 nucleotides are TGTGCCAGCAGCGGTGGGAATAGCTGGGCCGAGCAGTACTTC. Translation gives CASSGGNSWAEQYF. The full variable domain, rest sourced from reference TRBV9 and TRBJ2-7, is DSGVTQTPKHLITATGQRVTLRCSPRSGDLSVYWYQQSLDQGLQFLIQYYNGEERAKGNILERFSAQQFPDLHSELNLSSLELGDSALYFCASSGGNSWAEQYFGPGTRLTVT.

The chain has TRBV7-2 and TRBJ2-1, with D tentatively TRBD2 (5 bases). Trimming removed 5 bases from V and 7 bases from J, with 21 bases in between. The CDR3 length is 16 residues. CDR1 is SGHTA and CDR2 is FQGNSA in the germline V gene. DNA for the CDR3: TGTGCCAGCAGCCCCGCCCCTAGCAGGAGTAGGAATGAGCAGTTCTTC. Its protein is CASSPAPSRSRNEQFF. The full variable domain, with the rest looked up from reference TRBV7-2 and TRBJ2-1, is GAGVSQSPSNKVTEKGKDVELRCDPISGHTALYWYRQSLGQGLEFLIYFQGNSAPDKSGLPSDRFSAERTGGSVSTLTIQRTQQEDSAVYLCASSPAPSRSRNEQFFGPGTRLTVL.

The gene calls are TRBV2 and TRBJ2-5; no definite D call. Germline lookup yields CDR1 SNHLY and CDR2 FYNNEI. V was clipped by 4 bases and J by 3 bases, with 6 bases between them. The length of the CDR3 is 12 residues. As DNA, the CDR3 is TGTGCCAGCAGTGCTTCAGAAGAGACCCAGTACTTC. This gives the protein CASSASEETQYF.

This chain uses TRBV5-6 with TRBJ2-1; D uncertain. The CDR3 extends over 15 amino acids. Trimming pared 0 bases from V and 1 base from J, leaving 8 bases between. In germline, CDR1 is SGHDT, CDR2 YYEEEE. The CDR3 region is CASSLGPTSYNEQFF. The CDR3 region has the DNA TGTGCCAGCAGCTTGGGACCCACATCCTACAATGAGCAGTTCTTC.

As regards this clone: At one boundary the junction diverges from the germline segment, which might be a read error. The genes are TRBV6-4 and TRBJ2-2; 7 nucleotides line up with TRBD1. Germline CDR1 and CDR2: MRHNA and SNTAGT. CDR3 length: 15 amino acids. As DNA, the CDR3 is TGTGCCAGCAGTTACTCAGGGGGTAACACCGGGGAGCTGTTTTTT. Its protein is CASSYSGGNTGELFF.

This clone was observed a single time. The chain links TRBV10-3 to TRBJ2-7; D perhaps matches TRBD2 (5 bases). Germline assignment: CDR1 ENHRY and CDR2 SYGVKD. V was cut by 4 bases and J by 4 bases, with 11 bases left in between. The CDR3 has 13 amino acids. The CDR3 region is CAISVGLAYEQYF. The CDR3 nucleotides are TGTGCCATCAGTGTCGGACTCGCGTACGAGCAGTACTTC.

The V and J genes are TRBV28 and TRBJ2-1; D is ambiguous. Germline-derived CDR1 and CDR2 are MDHEN and SYDVKM. The ends were cut back, 0 bases at V and 5 bases at J, with 14 bases in the middle. The CDR3 sequence is 16 residues long. CDR3 coding DNA: TGTGCCAGCAGTTTATGGGGCGAGAAACGGAACAATGAGCAGTTCTTC. Translated: CASSLWGEKRNNEQFF.

The CDR3: CASSVILDREQFF. The CDR3 DNA sequence: TGTGCCAGCAGCGTCATACTAGATCGGGAGCAGTTCTTC. V gene TRBV7-6 combines with J gene TRBJ2-1; TRBD2 is a possible D gene (5 bases). Trimming pared 5 bases from V and 10 bases from J, leaving 15 bases between. Germline lookup yields CDR1 SGHVS and CDR2 FNYEAQ. The CDR3 sequence is 13 residues long.

The chain employs TRBV29-1 and TRBJ2-7; 9 nucleotides agree with TRBD1. The CDR3 runs to 13 residues. With 6 bases clipped from V and 3 bases from J, the junction kept 6 bases outside the gene matches. Germline V CDR1 and CDR2: SQVTM, ANQGSEA. CDR3 DNA: TGCAGCGTCTCCGGGACAGGGCACTACGAGCAGTACTTC. It translates to CSVSGTGHYEQYF.

The gene calls are TRBV11-2 and TRBJ2-7; TRBD2 matches 8 bases. With V trimmed by 8 bases and J by 4 bases, 13 bases remained unmatched. This CDR3 contains 15 residues. CDR1 and CDR2 (germline): SGHAT, FQNNGV. CDR3 nucleotide sequence: TGTGCCAGCCAACCGGGACTAGGGAGTTTTTACGAGCAGTACTTC. Translating it yields CASQPGLGSFYEQYF.

This clone was seen repeatedly, ten times or more. This is likely an artifact of a read error, given a far larger clone one base away. Different DNA sequences within this sample yield the same CDR3. V and J are TRBV4-1 and TRBJ1-1; D might be TRBD1 (5 bases). Germline CDR1 MGHRA, CDR2 YSYEKL. Trimming took off 4 bases at V and 4 bases at J, with 10 bases between the two ends. The CDR3 covers 13 residues. This CDR3 is CASSRGQSTEAFF. The CDR3 region has the DNA TGCGCCAGCAGCCGAGGACAAAGCACTGAAGCTTTCTTT.

This clone was seen a single time. This rearrangement joins TRBV5-5 to TRBJ2-3; 11 nucleotides agree with TRBD2. Germline V lookup: CDR1 SGHKS, CDR2 YYEKEE (reference sequence). After removal of 6 bases from V and 2 bases from J, the junction contained 14 bases not matched to a gene. The CDR3 sequence is 18 residues long. The CDR3 coding sequence is TGTGCCAGCAAGGAGATACGCCTAGCGGGAGGTACCACAGATACGCAGTATTTT. Residues: CASKEIRLAGGTTDTQYF.

This clone showed up just once. The V gene is TRBV6-1, the J gene TRBJ1-4; D unresolved. Germline values: CDR1 MNHNS, CDR2 SASEGT. This CDR3 contains 14 residues. The V end was cut by 1 base, the J end by 2 bases, with 5 bases between. This CDR3 is CASSEELTNEKLFF. DNA of the CDR3: TGTGCCAGCAGTGAAGAGTTGACTAATGAAAAACTGTTTTTT.

The genes are TRBV7-9 and TRBJ2-7, with D possibly matching TRBD2 (5 bases). V lost 6 bases and J lost 2, with 17 bases in between. The CDR3 runs 15 residues. Per germline, CDR1 SEHNR and CDR2 FQNEAQ (reference sequence). CDR3 bases: TGTGCCAGCAGACGGACCGGACTGAATGCCTACGAGCAGTACTTC. Translation gives CASRRTGLNAYEQYF.

The rearrangement links TRBV6-5 to TRBJ1-6, with unresolved D. This CDR3 spans 13 amino acids. With 5 bases removed from V and 7 bases from J, the gap between germline ends came to 9 bases. Germline V gives CDR1 MNHEY, CDR2 SVGAGI. CDR3 DNA: TGTGCCAGCAGTCGGTCTGGGAATTCACCCCTCCACTTT. Translated, it gives CASSRSGNSPLHF.

Turning to this clone: A read error may explain this, as a much larger clone is one base away. The CDR3 loop is CAGSRLLGTQYF. CDR3 DNA: TGTGCCGGCAGCCGCTTGCTTGGTACGCAGTATTTT. This chain links TRBV2 with TRBJ2-3, with D unresolved. CDR3 size: 12 residues. The germline V gene encodes CDR1 SNHLY and CDR2 FYNNEI.

The chain recombines TRBV7-9 with TRBJ2-3; 10 bases map to TRBD2. The V and J ends lost 4 bases and 3 bases, in that order; junction bases with no gene match: 7. The germline V gene has CDR1 SEHNR and CDR2 FQNEAQ (reference sequence). The CDR3 runs 16 residues. The CDR3 nucleotides read TGTGCCAGCAGCTCCTTAGCGGGAGGACCGACAGATACGCAGTATTTT. Residues: CASSSLAGGPTDTQYF.

This clone was seen a handful of times. The chain recombines TRBV30 with TRBJ1-5, with 7 bases that match TRBD1. Looked up from germline, CDR1 is GTSNPN and CDR2 is SVGIG (reference sequence). The V and J ends lost 2 bases and 3 bases, in that order; junction bases with no gene match: 4. This CDR3 is 14 amino acids long. As DNA, the CDR3 is TGTGCCTGGAGTTTGGGACAGTACAATCAGCCCCAGCATTTT. It yields the protein CAWSLGQYNQPQHF. The complete variable domain, with remaining parts taken from reference TRBV30 and TRBJ1-5, reads SQTIHQWPATLVQPVGSPLSLECTVEGTSNPNLYWYRQAAGRGLQLLFYSVGIGQISSEVPQNLSASRPQDRQFILSSKKLLLSDSGFYLCAWSLGQYNQPQHFGDGTRLSIL.